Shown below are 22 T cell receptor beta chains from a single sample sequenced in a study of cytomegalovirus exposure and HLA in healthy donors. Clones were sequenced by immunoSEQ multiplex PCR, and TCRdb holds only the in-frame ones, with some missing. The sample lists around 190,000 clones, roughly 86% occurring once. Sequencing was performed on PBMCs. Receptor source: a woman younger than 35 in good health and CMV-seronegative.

CDR3 sequence: CASRFYTSGGNHQPQHF. Written as DNA, the CDR3 is TGTGCCAGCAGGTTCTACACCTCAGGGGGCAATCATCAGCCCCAGCATTTT. This chain uses TRBV5-8 with TRBJ1-5, with 8 bases identical to TRBD1. Germline CDR1 SGHTS, CDR2 YDEGEE. CDR3 length equals 17 residues. V shed 5 bases and J 5 bases; nucleotides not matched to a gene: 15. The entire variable domain, with the rest obtained from reference TRBV5-8 and TRBJ1-5, is as follows: EAGVTQSPTHLIKTRGQQATLRCSPISGHTSVYWYQQALGLGLQFLLWYDEGEERNRGNFPPRFSGRQFPNYSSELNVNALELEDSALYLCASRFYTSGGNHQPQHFGDGTRLSIL.

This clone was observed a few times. The CDR3 protein is CASSRGLAMIGEQFF. As DNA, the CDR3 is TGTGCCAGCAGCCGGGGACTAGCGATGATAGGTGAGCAGTTCTTC. The chain links TRBV11-2 to TRBJ2-1, with 10 bases fitting TRBD2. V lost 5 bases to trimming and J lost 9 bases; unmatched junction nucleotides: 10. Germline V gene data show CDR1 as SGHAT and CDR2 as FQNNGV. This CDR3 is built from 15 residues.

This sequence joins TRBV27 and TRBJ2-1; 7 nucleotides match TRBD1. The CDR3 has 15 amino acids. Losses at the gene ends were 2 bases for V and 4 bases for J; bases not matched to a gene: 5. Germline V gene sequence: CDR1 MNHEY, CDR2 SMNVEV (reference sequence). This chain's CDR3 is CASSLEGAKYNEQFF. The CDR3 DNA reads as TGTGCCAGCAGTTTAGAGGGGGCGAAATACAATGAGCAGTTCTTC.

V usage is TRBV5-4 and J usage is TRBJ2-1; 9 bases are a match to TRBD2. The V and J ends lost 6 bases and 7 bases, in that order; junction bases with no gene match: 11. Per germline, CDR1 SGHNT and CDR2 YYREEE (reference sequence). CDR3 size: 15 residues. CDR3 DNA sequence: TGTGCCAGCACCCTGGGGGCTAGCGGGGCTAATGAGCAGTTCTTC. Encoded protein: CASTLGASGANEQFF. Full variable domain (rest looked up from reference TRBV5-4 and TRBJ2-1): ETGVTQSPTHLIKTRGQQVTLRCSSQSGHNTVSWYQQALGQGPQFIFQYYREEENGRGNFPPRFSGLQFPNYSSELNVNALELDDSALYLCASTLGASGANEQFFGPGTRLTVL.

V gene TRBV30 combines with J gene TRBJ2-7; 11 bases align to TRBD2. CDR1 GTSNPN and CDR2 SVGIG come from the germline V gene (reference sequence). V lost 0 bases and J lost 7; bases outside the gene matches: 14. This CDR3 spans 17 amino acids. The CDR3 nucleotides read TGTGCCTGGAGTGTAGGTCTTACTAGCGGGAGTCCAGGGGAGCAGTACTTC. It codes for CAWSVGLTSGSPGEQYF.

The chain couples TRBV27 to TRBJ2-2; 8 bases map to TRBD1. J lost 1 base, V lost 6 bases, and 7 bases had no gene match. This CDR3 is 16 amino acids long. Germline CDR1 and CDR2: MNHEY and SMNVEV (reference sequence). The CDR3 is CASRATGTGNTGELFF. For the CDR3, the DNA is TGTGCCAGCAGAGCAACCGGGACAGGGAACACCGGGGAGCTGTTTTTT.

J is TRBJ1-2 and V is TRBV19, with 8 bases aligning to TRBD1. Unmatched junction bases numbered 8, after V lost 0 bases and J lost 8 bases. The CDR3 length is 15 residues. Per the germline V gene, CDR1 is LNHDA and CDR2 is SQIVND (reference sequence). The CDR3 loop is CASSIDPQGAGGYTF. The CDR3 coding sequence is TGTGCCAGTAGTATAGATCCGCAGGGGGCAGGAGGCTACACCTTC.

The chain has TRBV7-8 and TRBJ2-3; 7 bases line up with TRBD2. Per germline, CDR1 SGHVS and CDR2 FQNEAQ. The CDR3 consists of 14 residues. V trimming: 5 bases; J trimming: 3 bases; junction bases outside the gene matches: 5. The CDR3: CASSPEAGTDTQYF. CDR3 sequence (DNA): TGTGCCAGCAGCCCCGAAGCGGGGACAGATACGCAGTATTTT.

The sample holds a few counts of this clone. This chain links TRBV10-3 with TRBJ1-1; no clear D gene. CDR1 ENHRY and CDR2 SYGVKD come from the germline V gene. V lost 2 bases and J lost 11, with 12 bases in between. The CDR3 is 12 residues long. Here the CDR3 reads CAISETTYWAFF. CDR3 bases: TGTGCCATCAGTGAGACGACATATTGGGCTTTCTTT.

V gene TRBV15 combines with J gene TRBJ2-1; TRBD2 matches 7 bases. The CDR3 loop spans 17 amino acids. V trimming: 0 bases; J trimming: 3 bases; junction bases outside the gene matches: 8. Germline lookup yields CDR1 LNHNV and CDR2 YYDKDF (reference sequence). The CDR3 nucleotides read TGTGCCACCAGCAGAGATTCGGGGAGGGCCCTCTACAATGAGCAGTTCTTC. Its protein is CATSRDSGRALYNEQFF.

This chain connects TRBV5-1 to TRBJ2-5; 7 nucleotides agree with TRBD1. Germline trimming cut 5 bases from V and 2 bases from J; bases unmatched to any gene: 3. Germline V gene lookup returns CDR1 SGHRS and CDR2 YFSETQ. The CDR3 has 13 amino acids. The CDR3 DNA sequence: TGCGCCAGCAGTCGGGACAGTCAAGAGACCCAGTACTTC. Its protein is CASSRDSQETQYF.

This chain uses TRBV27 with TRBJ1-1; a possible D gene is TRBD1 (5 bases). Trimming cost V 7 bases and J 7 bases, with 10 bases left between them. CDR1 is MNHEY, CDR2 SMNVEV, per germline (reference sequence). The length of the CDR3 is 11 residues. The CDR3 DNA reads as TGTGCCAGCACCCGACAGATTGAAGCTTTCTTT. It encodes CASTRQIEAFF.

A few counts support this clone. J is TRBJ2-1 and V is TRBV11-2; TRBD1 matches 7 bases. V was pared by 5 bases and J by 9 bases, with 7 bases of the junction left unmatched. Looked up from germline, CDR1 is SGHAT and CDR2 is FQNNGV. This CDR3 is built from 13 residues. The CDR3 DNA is TGTGCCAGCAGCCCCACAGGGGCTGGTGAGCAGTTCTTC. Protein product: CASSPTGAGEQFF. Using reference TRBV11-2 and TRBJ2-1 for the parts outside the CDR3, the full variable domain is EAGVAQSPRYKIIEKRQSVAFWCNPISGHATLYWYQQILGQGPKLLIQFQNNGVVDDSQLPKDRFSAERLKGVDSTLKIQPAKLEDSAVYLCASSPTGAGEQFFGPGTRLTVL.

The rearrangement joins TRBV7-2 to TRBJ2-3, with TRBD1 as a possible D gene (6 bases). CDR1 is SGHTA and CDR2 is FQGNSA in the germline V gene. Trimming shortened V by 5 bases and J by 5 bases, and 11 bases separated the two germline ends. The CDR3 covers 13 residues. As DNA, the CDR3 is TGTGCCAGCAGCCTCTTACAGGGAGATACGCAGTATTTT. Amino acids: CASSLLQGDTQYF.

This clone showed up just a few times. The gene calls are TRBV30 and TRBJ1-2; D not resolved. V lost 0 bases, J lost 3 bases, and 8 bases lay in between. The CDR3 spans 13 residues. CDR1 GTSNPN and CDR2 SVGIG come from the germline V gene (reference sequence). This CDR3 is CAWSVSQYYGYTF. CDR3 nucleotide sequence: TGTGCCTGGAGTGTGTCGCAGTACTATGGCTACACCTTC. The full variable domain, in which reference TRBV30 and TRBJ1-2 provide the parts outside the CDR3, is SQTIHQWPATLVQPVGSPLSLECTVEGTSNPNLYWYRQAAGRGLQLLFYSVGIGQISSEVPQNLSASRPQDRQFILSSKKLLLSDSGFYLCAWSVSQYYGYTFGSGTRLTVV.

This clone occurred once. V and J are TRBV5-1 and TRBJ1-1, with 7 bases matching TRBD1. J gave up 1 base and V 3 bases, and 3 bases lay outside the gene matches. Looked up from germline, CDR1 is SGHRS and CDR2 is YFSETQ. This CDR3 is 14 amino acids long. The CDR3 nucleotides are TGCGCCAGCAGCTGGGGGACAGCGAACACTGAAGCTTTCTTT. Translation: CASSWGTANTEAFF.

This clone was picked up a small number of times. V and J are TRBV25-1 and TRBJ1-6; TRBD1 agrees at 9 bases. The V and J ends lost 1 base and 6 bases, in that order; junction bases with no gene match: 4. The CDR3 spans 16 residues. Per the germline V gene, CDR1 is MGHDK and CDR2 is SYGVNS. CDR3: CASSEFGGQGNSPLHF. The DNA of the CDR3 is TGTGCCAGCAGTGAATTCGGGGGACAGGGTAATTCACCCCTCCACTTT.

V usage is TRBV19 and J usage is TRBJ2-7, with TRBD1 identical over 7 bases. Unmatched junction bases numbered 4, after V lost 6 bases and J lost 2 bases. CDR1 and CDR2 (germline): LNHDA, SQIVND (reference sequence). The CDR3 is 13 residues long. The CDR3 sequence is CASSTGETYEQYF. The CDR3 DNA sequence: TGTGCCAGTAGCACAGGGGAAACCTACGAGCAGTACTTC.

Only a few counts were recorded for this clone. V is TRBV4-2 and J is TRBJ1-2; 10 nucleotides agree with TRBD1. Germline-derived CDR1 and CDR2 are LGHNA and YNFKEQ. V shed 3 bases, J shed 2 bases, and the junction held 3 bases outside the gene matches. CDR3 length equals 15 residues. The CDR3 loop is CASSQLGQGNYGYTF. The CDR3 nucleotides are TGTGCCAGCAGCCAGCTGGGACAGGGGAACTATGGCTACACCTTC.

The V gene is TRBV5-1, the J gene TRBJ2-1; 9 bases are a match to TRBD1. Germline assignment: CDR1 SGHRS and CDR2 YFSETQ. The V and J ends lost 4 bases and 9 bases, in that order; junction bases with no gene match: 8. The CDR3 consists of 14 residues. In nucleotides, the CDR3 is TGCGCCAGCAGCCCGGACAGGGGCCTGGGTGAGCAGTTCTTC. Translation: CASSPDRGLGEQFF.

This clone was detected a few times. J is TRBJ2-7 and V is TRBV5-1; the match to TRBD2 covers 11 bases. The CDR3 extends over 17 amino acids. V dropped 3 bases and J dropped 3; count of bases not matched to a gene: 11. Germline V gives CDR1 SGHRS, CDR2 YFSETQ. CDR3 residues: CASSWDAETSGDYEQYF. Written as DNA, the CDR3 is TGCGCCAGCAGCTGGGACGCTGAGACTAGCGGGGACTACGAGCAGTACTTC.

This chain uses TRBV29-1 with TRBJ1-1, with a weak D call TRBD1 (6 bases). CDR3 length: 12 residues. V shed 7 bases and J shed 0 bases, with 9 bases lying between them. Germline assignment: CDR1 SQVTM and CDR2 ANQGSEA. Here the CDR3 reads CSDGGLNTEAFF. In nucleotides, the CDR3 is TGCAGCGATGGGGGCTTGAACACTGAAGCTTTCTTT.